This T cell receptor beta chain was observed in a study of OX40 agonist ivuxolimab in advanced cancers. About the study: There were three patients with partial responses, one having hepatocellular carcinoma and two cutaneous melanoma.

From germline, CDR1 is MNHNY and CDR2 SVGAGI (reference sequence). CDR3 length equals 14 residues. Losses at the gene ends were 8 bases for V and 2 bases for J; bases not matched to a gene: 8. Sequencing was performed with immunoSEQ multiplex PCR; in TCRdb, only in-frame clones are kept and a portion is missing. The data show over 50,000 clones, about nine tenths seen once. The source was CD4+ or CD8+ T cells sorted from blood, collected in a trial of the OX40 agonist ivuxolimab. The rearrangement joins TRBV6-6 to TRBJ2-7; 8 bases agree with TRBD1. This clonotype was sampled from an adult with an advanced solid tumor such as melanoma, head and neck, liver or kidney cancer. The CDR3 DNA follows: TGTGCCAGCCAGGGGGCGGGCCCTACCTACGAGCAGTACTTC. As protein: CASQGAGPTYEQYF.